The present entry profiles one T cell receptor beta chain with its context. Its antigen is unknown. Execution of the assay was at deep level. Sequenced by immunoSEQ multiplex PCR; TCRdb stores in-frame clones only, minus some. Among 550,000 to 800,000 clones listed, about 74% were seen once. The V gene end was trimmed by 6 bases and the J gene end by 0 bases; junction bases not matched to a gene: 4. This CDR3 contains 17 residues. Germline V gives CDR1 SNHLY, CDR2 FYNNEI. The sample is drawn from a study of shared clonotypes between healthy human individuals. Whole-study results and caveats: Between a few donors, naive CD4 clonotypes were shared at a level of roughly 5.5%.

This chain connects TRBV2 to TRBJ2-6; TRBD1 agrees at 11 bases. Sequences were obtained from memory CD4+ T cells sorted from blood. Subset here: CD45RA-negative fraction. This receptor was taken from a woman in her 30s in good health. For the CDR3, the DNA is TGTGCCAGCAGCCGGGACAGGGGGAACTCTGGGGCCAACGTCCTGACTTTC. Translating it yields CASSRDRGNSGANVLTF. Supplemented by reference TRBV2 and TRBJ2-6, the full variable domain reads EPEVTQTPSHQVTQMGQEVILRCVPISNHLYFYWYRQILGQKVEFLVSFYNNEISEKSEIFDDQFSVERPDGSNFTLKIRSTKLEDSAMYFCASSRDRGNSGANVLTFGAGSRLTVL.